What follows is one TCR beta chain and its context. As yet, its antigen is unknown. These data come from a study of shared clonotypes between healthy human individuals. V dropped 3 bases and J dropped 9; count of bases not matched to a gene: 9. CDR1 SNHLY and CDR2 FYNNEI come from the germline V gene. This CDR3 comprises 15 residues. Assay: immunoSEQ multiplex PCR; the TCRdb copy retains only in-frame clones and omits some. The sample yields some 1,900,000 clones, just under 95% seen once. General study results and limits: It was the non-shared clonotypes that had lower generation probabilities than clonotypes shared by all four donors.

Cells designated naive CD8 were CD45RO-negative and were positively selected for CCR7, with terminally differentiated effector memory CD45RA+ cells excluded. The sequence derives from a man in his late teens or twenties in good health. Input material: naive CD8+ T cells sorted from blood. This chain links TRBV2 with TRBJ1-2; 11 bases match TRBD1. The CDR3 loop reads CASSDPDRGLGSYTF. The CDR3 coding sequence is TGTGCCAGCAGTGATCCGGACAGGGGGCTAGGTAGCTACACCTTC. The full variable domain, in which reference TRBV2 and TRBJ1-2 provide the parts outside the CDR3, is EPEVTQTPSHQVTQMGQEVILRCVPISNHLYFYWYRQILGQKVEFLVSFYNNEISEKSEIFDDQFSVERPDGSNFTLKIRSTKLEDSAMYFCASSDPDRGLGSYTFGSGTRLTVV.